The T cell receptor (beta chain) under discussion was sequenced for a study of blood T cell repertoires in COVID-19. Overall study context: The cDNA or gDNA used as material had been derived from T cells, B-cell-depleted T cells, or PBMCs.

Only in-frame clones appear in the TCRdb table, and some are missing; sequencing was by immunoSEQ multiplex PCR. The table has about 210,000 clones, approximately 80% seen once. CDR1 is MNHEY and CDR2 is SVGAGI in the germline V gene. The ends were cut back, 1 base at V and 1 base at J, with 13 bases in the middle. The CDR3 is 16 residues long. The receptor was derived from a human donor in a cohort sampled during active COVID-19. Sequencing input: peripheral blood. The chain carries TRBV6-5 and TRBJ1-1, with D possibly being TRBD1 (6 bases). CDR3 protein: CASSYYRGGRNTEAFF. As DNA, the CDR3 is TGTGCCAGCAGTTACTATCGTGGGGGCCGGAACACTGAAGCTTTCTTT.